Reported below is one T cell receptor (beta chain). TCRdb fed the 5' RACE reads into MiXCR, producing one record per CDR3 protein. The sample has tens of thousands of distinct CDR3 sequences, about 7.2% seen once. This sample was taken from a study of spatial heterogeneity in lung cancer. This sample's time point: sample taken at primary tumor resection. There are 13 residues in the CDR3. CDR1 and CDR2 (germline): SGHTA, FQGNSA. V lost 1 base to trimming and J lost 3 bases, with 5 bases between them. This sequence originates from a female donor with early-stage non-small cell lung cancer. This sequence joins TRBV7-2 and TRBJ2-3; D gene ambiguous. The sequencing used PBMCs, collected at surgery. The CDR3 DNA reads as TGTGCCAGCAGCTTAGATATGACAGATACGCAGTATTTT. It encodes CASSLDMTDTQYF. Supplemented by reference TRBV7-2 and TRBJ2-3, the full variable domain reads GAGVSQSPSNKVTEKGKDVELRCDPISGHTALYWYRQSLGQGLEFLIYFQGNSAPDKSGLPSDRFSAERTGGSVSTLTIQRTQQEDSAVYLCASSLDMTDTQYFGPGTRLTVL.